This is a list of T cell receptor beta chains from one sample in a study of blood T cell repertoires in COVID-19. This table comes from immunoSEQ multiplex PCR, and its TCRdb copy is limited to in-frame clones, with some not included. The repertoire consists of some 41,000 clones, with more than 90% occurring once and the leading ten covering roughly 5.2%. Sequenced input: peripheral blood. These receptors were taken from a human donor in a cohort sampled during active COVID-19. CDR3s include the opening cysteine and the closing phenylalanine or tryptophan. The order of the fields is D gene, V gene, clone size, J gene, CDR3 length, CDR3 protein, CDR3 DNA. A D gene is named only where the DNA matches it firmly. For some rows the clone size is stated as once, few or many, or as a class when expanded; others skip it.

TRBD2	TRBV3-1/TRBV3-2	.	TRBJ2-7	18	CASSQLGLAGKGAYEQYF	TGTGCCAGCAGCCAGTTGGGACTAGCGGGAAAGGGGGCCTACGAGCAGTACTTC
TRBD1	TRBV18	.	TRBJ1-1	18	CASSPYQGAVSPNTEAFF	TGTGCCAGCTCACCATACCAGGGGGCGGTTTCCCCAAACACTGAAGCTTTCTTT
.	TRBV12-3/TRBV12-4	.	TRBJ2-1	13	CASRSAIRNEQFF	TGTGCCAGCAGAAGTGCTATACGGAATGAGCAGTTCTTC
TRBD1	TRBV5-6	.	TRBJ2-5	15	CASSPRDRVQETQYF	TGTGCCAGCAGCCCCCGGGACAGGGTCCAGGAGACCCAGTACTTC
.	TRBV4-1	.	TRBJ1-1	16	CASSPLHPDMNTEAFF	TGCGCCAGCAGCCCACTACACCCGGACATGAACACTGAAGCTTTCTTT
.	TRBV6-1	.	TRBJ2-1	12	CASSERRDEQFF	TGTGCCAGCAGTGAAAGGAGGGATGAGCAGTTCTTC
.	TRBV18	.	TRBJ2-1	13	CASSPFSDNEQFF	TGTGCCAGCTCACCATTCTCGGACAATGAGCAGTTCTTC
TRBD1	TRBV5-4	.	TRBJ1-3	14	CASSLQGVGNTIYF	TGTGCCAGCAGCCTACAGGGGGTTGGAAACACCATATATTTT
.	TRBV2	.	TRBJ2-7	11	CASSDYYEQYF	TGTGCCAGCAGTGATTACTACGAGCAGTACTTC
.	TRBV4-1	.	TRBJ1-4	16	CASSQVAGATNEKLFF	TGCGCCAGCAGCCAAGTCGCAGGGGCAACTAATGAAAAACTGTTTTTT
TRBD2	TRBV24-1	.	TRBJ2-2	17	CATSDLDGGITTGELFF	TGTGCCACCAGTGATTTGGACGGGGGGATCACCACCGGGGAGCTGTTTTTT
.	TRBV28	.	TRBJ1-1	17	CASSLSLGAGENTEAFF	TGTGCCAGCAGTTTAAGTTTGGGGGCAGGGGAGAACACTGAAGCTTTCTTT
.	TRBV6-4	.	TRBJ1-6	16	CASSPRGRVYNSPLHF	TGTGCCAGCAGTCCCCGGGGGAGAGTCTATAATTCACCCCTCCACTTT
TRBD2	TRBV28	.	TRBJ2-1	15	CASSASGGAYNEQFF	TGTGCCAGCAGTGCTAGCGGGGGGGCATACAATGAGCAGTTCTTC
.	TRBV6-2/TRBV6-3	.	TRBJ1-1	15	CASSYTAGINTEAFF	TGTGCCAGCAGTTATACGGCAGGGATCAACACTGAAGCTTTCTTT
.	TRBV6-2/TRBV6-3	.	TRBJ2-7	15	CASSYFSGGSYEQYF	TGTGCCAGCAGTTATTTTAGCGGAGGCTCCTACGAGCAGTACTTC
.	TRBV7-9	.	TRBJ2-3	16	CASSLALPGGTDTQYF	TGTGCCAGCAGCTTAGCGTTGCCAGGGGGCACAGATACGCAGTATTTT
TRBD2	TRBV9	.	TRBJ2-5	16	CASSFRAGGLGETQYF	TGTGCCAGCAGCTTTCGTGCGGGGGGGCTCGGAGAGACCCAGTACTTC
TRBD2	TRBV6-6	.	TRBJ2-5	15	CASRTGTSGAETQYF	TGTGCCAGCAGGACCGGGACTAGCGGGGCCGAGACCCAGTACTTC
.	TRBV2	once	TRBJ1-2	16	CASSEVGLGIVSGYTF	TGTGCCAGCAGTGAAGTGGGGCTGGGTATTGTTTCTGGCTACACCTTC
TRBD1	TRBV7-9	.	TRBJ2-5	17	CASSQDWLQGVRETQYF	TGTGCCAGCAGCCAGGACTGGTTACAGGGGGTCCGGGAGACCCAGTACTTC
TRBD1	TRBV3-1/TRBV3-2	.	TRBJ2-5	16	CASSQGYRGLGETQYF	TGTGCCAGCAGCCAAGGTTACAGGGGGCTTGGAGAGACCCAGTACTTC
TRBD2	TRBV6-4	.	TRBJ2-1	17	CASSDSLTSGDYNEQFF	TGTGCCAGCAGTGACTCCCTGACTAGCGGGGATTACAATGAGCAGTTCTTC
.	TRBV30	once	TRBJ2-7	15	CAWSPGLTGSDEQYF	TGTGCCTGGAGTCCCGGTTTGACAGGATCGGACGAGCAGTACTTC
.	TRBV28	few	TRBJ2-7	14	CASSRTELNYEQYF	TGTGCCAGCAGCCGGACTGAACTTAACTACGAGCAGTACTTC
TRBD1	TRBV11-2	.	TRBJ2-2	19	CASSLGHTGEGANTGELFF	TGTGCCAGCAGCTTGGGTCACACAGGGGAAGGGGCAAACACCGGGGAGCTGTTTTTT
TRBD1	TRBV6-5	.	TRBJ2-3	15	CASSQNRGRTDTQYF	TGTGCCAGCAGTCAAAACAGGGGTCGCACAGATACGCAGTATTTT
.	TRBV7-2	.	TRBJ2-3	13	CASSSRQTDTQYF	TGTGCCAGCAGCTCGCGACAGACAGATACGCAGTATTTT
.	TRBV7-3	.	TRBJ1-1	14	CASSLNGANTEAFF	TGTGCCAGCAGCTTAAATGGGGCGAACACTGAAGCTTTCTTT
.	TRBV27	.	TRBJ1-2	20	CASSPLFDQIHGGLHYGYTF	TGTGCCAGCAGTCCCCTCTTTGACCAAATCCATGGGGGCCTACACTATGGCTACACCTTC